This TCR beta chain was sequenced during a study of regulatory T cells in long-lasting Graves disease. General study points: TRBV28, TRBJ1-2 and TRBJ2-5 emerged as the favored segments in persistent disease.

This CDR3 has 12 amino acids. Looked up from germline, CDR1 is LNHDA and CDR2 is SQIVND (reference sequence). V was cut by 0 bases and J by 5 bases, with 3 bases left in between. For TCR beta, libraries came from iRepertoire HTBI primers and Arm-PCR of CDR3 regions. TCRdb ran MiXCR on the multiplex PCR reads and lists one entry per CDR3 protein. There are a few hundred thousand distinct CDR3 sequences in the sample; about 17% occur only once, and more than 20% lies in the top ten. This clonotype was seen at least ten times. The antigen remains undetermined. Time point described: newly diagnosed GD, antithyroid drugs for less than 3 months. The TCR library was made from RNA that had been extracted from PBMCs in TRIzol.

The source was peripheral blood mononuclear cells (PBMCs), collected at new diagnosis, from a patient treated with antithyroid drugs. This receptor was identified in a female donor with Graves disease. V usage is TRBV19 and J usage is TRBJ2-3, with unresolved D. The CDR3 region is CASSIEGDTQYF. Written as DNA, the CDR3 is TGTGCCAGTAGTATAGAAGGAGATACGCAGTATTTT.